A single sample is the source of the 21 T cell receptor beta chains below, sequenced in a study of control samples from healthy donors and cancer patients. Sequenced by immunoSEQ multiplex PCR; TCRdb stores in-frame clones only, minus some. The repertoire consists of about 190,000 clones, with approximately 91% occurring once and the leading ten covering less than 2%. The sample was blood. These receptors came from a man under 40 in good health.

The chain joins TRBV2 to TRBJ1-1, with a possible D match to TRBD1 (5 bases). Germline CDR1 is SNHLY and CDR2 is FYNNEI. The CDR3 loop spans 13 amino acids. V was cut by 7 bases and J by 1 base, with 10 bases left in between. The DNA for the CDR3 is TGTGCCAGCACGGGGAGGGGGAACACTGAAGCTTTCTTT. Amino acid sequence: CASTGRGNTEAFF.

With regard to this clone: In the same sample, other DNA sequences code for this CDR3. The J gene is TRBJ1-4, the V gene TRBV6-1; no clear D. Germline V gives CDR1 MNHNS, CDR2 SASEGT. The length of the CDR3 is 12 residues. Trimming left V 0 bases short and J 8 bases short, with 4 bases between. This chain's CDR3 is CASSEAREKLFF. The DNA of the CDR3 is TGTGCCAGCAGTGAAGCGCGAGAAAAACTGTTTTTT.

The chain links TRBV19 to TRBJ1-2, with 9 bases matching TRBD1. The CDR3 runs to 13 residues. Germline trimming cut 3 bases from V and 6 bases from J; bases unmatched to any gene: 2. Germline CDR1 reads LNHDA; CDR2 reads SQIVND (reference sequence). As DNA, the CDR3 is TGTGCCAGTAGTATTCGACAGGGGGATGGCTACACCTTC. It yields the protein CASSIRQGDGYTF. The full variable domain, in which reference TRBV19 and TRBJ1-2 provide the parts outside the CDR3, is DGGITQSPKYLFRKEGQNVTLSCEQNLNHDAMYWYRQDPGQGLRLIYYSQIVNDFQKGDIAEGYSVSREKKESFPLTVTSAQKNPTAFYLCASSIRQGDGYTFGSGTRLTVV.

The chain has TRBV28 and TRBJ1-1; 7 bases line up with TRBD1. CDR1 and CDR2 from the germline V gene are MDHEN and SYDVKM. Germline trimming cut 4 bases from V and 11 bases from J; bases unmatched to any gene: 7. This CDR3 contains 12 residues. CDR3 DNA: TGTGCCAGCAGTTCCAACAGGGGAGACGCTTTCTTT. Protein: CASSSNRGDAFF.

The V gene is TRBV19, the J gene TRBJ2-1; 10 bases align to TRBD2. V shed 5 bases, J shed 6 bases, and the junction held 13 bases outside the gene matches. CDR3 length equals 17 residues. Germline assignment: CDR1 LNHDA and CDR2 SQIVND (reference sequence). DNA for the CDR3: TGTGCCAGTAGTGCTCCGGGACTAGCGCCCTTTACCAATGAGCAGTTCTTC. It is translated as CASSAPGLAPFTNEQFF.

The chain is built from TRBV9 and TRBJ2-2; TRBD1 agrees at 12 bases. In germline, CDR1 is SGDLS, CDR2 YYNGEE. The CDR3 has 15 residues. Trimming at V came to 6 bases and at J to 7 bases, leaving 7 bases not matched to a gene. The CDR3 protein is CASNPGTGGIGELFF. The CDR3 bases are TGTGCCAGCAATCCCGGGACAGGGGGCATCGGGGAGCTGTTTTTT. Variable domain in full (rest from reference TRBV9 and TRBJ2-2): DSGVTQTPKHLITATGQRVTLRCSPRSGDLSVYWYQQSLDQGLQFLIQYYNGEERAKGNILERFSAQQFPDLHSELNLSSLELGDSALYFCASNPGTGGIGELFFGEGSRLTVL.

The chain is built from TRBV23-1 and TRBJ1-5, with D uncertain. TRBV23-1 is an open reading frame, and its role is uncertain. V was clipped by 10 bases and J by 3 bases, with 19 bases between them. The length of the CDR3 is 15 residues. The CDR3 DNA reads TGCGCCATCTCTTGGGGTCGTGGCTCCAATCAGCCCCAGCATTTT. This encodes CAISWGRGSNQPQHF.

The V and J genes are TRBV20-1 and TRBJ2-7; D assignment may be TRBD1 or TRBD2 (5 bases each). The CDR3 extends over 14 amino acids. CDR1 and CDR2 from the germline V gene are DFQATT and SNEGSKA (reference sequence). V lost 3 bases and J lost 2, with 14 bases in between. CDR3 in DNA: TGCAGTGCTAGTGTCCGGGACGGACCCTACGAGCAGTACTTC. This sequence encodes CSASVRDGPYEQYF.

The CDR3 region is CASRAGTSGGDTQYF. CDR3 nucleotides: TGCGCCAGCAGAGCCGGGACTAGCGGGGGAGATACGCAGTATTTT. The chain has TRBV10-2 and TRBJ2-3; 14 bases agree with TRBD2. Trimming cost V 6 bases and J 5 bases; bases outside gene matches: 4. Germline loops: CDR1 WSHSY, CDR2 SAAADI. The CDR3 is made up of 15 amino acids.

The J gene is TRBJ1-1, the V gene TRBV7-9, with D unresolved. The CDR3 is 12 residues long. The V gene lost 5 bases and the J gene lost 3 bases, with 7 bases spanning the gap. Looked up from germline, CDR1 is SEHNR and CDR2 is FQNEAQ (reference sequence). For the CDR3, the DNA is TGTGCCAGCAGCCGCGGGTACACTGAAGCTTTCTTT. Its translation: CASSRGYTEAFF.

This chain's CDR3 is CASSLMGIYGYTF. CDR3 in DNA: TGTGCCAGCAGTTTAATGGGGATTTATGGCTACACCTTC. The gene calls are TRBV28 and TRBJ1-2; D is ambiguous. This CDR3 contains 13 residues. The V and J ends lost 2 bases and 5 bases respectively, with 9 bases between them. Germline CDR1 is MDHEN and CDR2 is SYDVKM.

This chain links TRBV9 with TRBJ2-2; 8 bases are shared with TRBD1. The CDR3 sequence is 16 residues long. CDR1 is SGDLS, CDR2 YYNGEE, per germline. V lost 3 bases and J lost 0; bases outside the gene matches: 4. CDR3 DNA sequence: TGTGCCAGCAGCGCAGGGGGACAGGCGAACACCGGGGAGCTGTTTTTT. It yields the protein CASSAGGQANTGELFF.

V usage is TRBV9 and J usage is TRBJ2-3; 7 bases map to TRBD2. Germline V gives CDR1 SGDLS, CDR2 YYNGEE. This CDR3 has 16 residues. Trimming cost V 0 bases and J 3 bases; bases outside gene matches: 7. CDR3: CASSVAGGTGTDTQYF. The CDR3 DNA follows: TGTGCCAGCAGCGTAGCCGGGGGGACGGGTACAGATACGCAGTATTTT.

The gene calls are TRBV11-2 and TRBJ2-1; D possibly corresponds to TRBD2 (6 bases). V dropped 5 bases and J dropped 8 bases, with 19 bases sitting between them. CDR1 and CDR2 from the germline V gene are SGHAT and FQNNGV. The CDR3 spans 15 residues. DNA of the CDR3: TGTGCCAGCAGCCCCAGACGTAGCAGGGAGGATGAGCAGTTCTTC. Translated, it gives CASSPRRSREDEQFF.

The V and J genes are TRBV5-6 and TRBJ1-2; D is unresolved. V lost 6 bases and J lost 11, with 14 bases in between. The CDR3 sequence is 11 residues long. In germline, CDR1 is SGHDT, CDR2 YYEEEE. CDR3 nucleotides: TGTGCCAGCAAACTTCTACTGGGATACACCTTC. Encoded protein: CASKLLLGYTF. Complete variable domain (other parts from reference TRBV5-6 and TRBJ1-2): DAGVTQSPTHLIKTRGQQVTLRCSPKSGHDTVSWYQQALGQGPQFIFQYYEEEERQRGNFPDRFSGHQFPNYSSELNVNALLLGDSALYLCASKLLLGYTFGSGTRLTVV.

This clone was counted between two and nine times. This chain connects TRBV5-8 to TRBJ1-4; 11 positions agree with TRBD1. V was pared by 4 bases and J by 8 bases, with 13 bases of the junction left unmatched. The CDR3 sequence is 17 residues long. Germline V gene sequence: CDR1 SGHTS, CDR2 YDEGEE. CDR3 sequence (DNA): TGTGCCAGCAGCCTCGGGACAGGGGGTTTAAGGGCGGAAAAACTGTTTTTT. Its protein product is CASSLGTGGLRAEKLFF.

This chain joins TRBV5-1 and TRBJ1-3, with 7 bases lining up with TRBD1. The CDR3 consists of 14 residues. V shed 4 bases, J shed 4 bases, and the junction held 5 bases outside the gene matches. Per the germline V gene, CDR1 is SGHRS and CDR2 is YFSETQ. CDR3 residues: CASSQTGQGNTIYF. DNA of the CDR3: TGCGCCAGCAGCCAAACGGGACAGGGAAACACCATATATTTT.

The chain joins TRBV27 to TRBJ1-2, with TRBD1 identical over 9 bases. The CDR3 consists of 14 residues. The germline V gene encodes CDR1 MNHEY and CDR2 SMNVEV (reference sequence). The junction had 5 bases not matched to a gene; V was cut back by 5 bases and J by 4 bases. CDR3 sequence reads: CASSPGDRVYGYTF. The CDR3 bases are TGTGCCAGCAGTCCGGGGGACAGGGTCTATGGCTACACCTTC.

The V gene is TRBV24-1, the J gene TRBJ2-2, with D possibly being TRBD1 (6 bases). This CDR3 spans 16 amino acids. Between the trimmed V and J ends, which lost 7 bases and 7 bases, there was a span of 21 bases. Germline CDR1 is KGHDR and CDR2 is SFDVKD. Written as DNA, the CDR3 is TGTGCCACCAGAACAGGGACCACGCTGGTTGACGGGGAGCTGTTTTTT. Amino acids: CATRTGTTLVDGELFF.

This clone was counted a single time. The rearrangement joins TRBV5-1 to TRBJ2-2; 7 bases fit TRBD1. The V and J ends lost 5 bases and 5 bases, in that order; junction bases with no gene match: 15. Per the germline V gene, CDR1 is SGHRS and CDR2 is YFSETQ. The CDR3 loop spans 17 amino acids. This chain's CDR3 is CASSRRQGYMGTGELFF. The CDR3 DNA reads as TGCGCCAGCAGTAGGAGACAGGGTTACATGGGAACCGGGGAGCTGTTTTTT.

The V gene is TRBV11-2, the J gene TRBJ1-1; 9 bases are a match to TRBD1. The V and J ends lost 3 bases and 3 bases, in that order; junction bases with no gene match: 11. The CDR3 is made up of 17 amino acids. In germline, CDR1 is SGHAT, CDR2 FQNNGV. CDR3 protein: CASSFGTGRVMDTEAFF. CDR3 DNA: TGTGCCAGCAGCTTTGGGACAGGGCGAGTAATGGACACTGAAGCTTTCTTT. The full variable domain, its missing parts supplied by reference TRBV11-2 and TRBJ1-1, is EAGVAQSPRYKIIEKRQSVAFWCNPISGHATLYWYQQILGQGPKLLIQFQNNGVVDDSQLPKDRFSAERLKGVDSTLKIQPAKLEDSAVYLCASSFGTGRVMDTEAFFGQGTRLTVV.